The 19 T cell receptor beta chains below come from one sample, sequenced in a study of blood T cell repertoires in COVID-19. Clones were read by immunoSEQ multiplex PCR, and TCRdb kept only the in-frame ones, dropping some. The sample contains 300,000 to 450,000 clones, roughly 90% of which appear only once. The source material was PBMCs or T cells enriched from blood (not recorded which). The receptors derive from a woman between 25 and 40 years old who had been exposed to COVID-19.

CDR3 protein: CASSLMARGKGLYGYTF. The CDR3 region has the DNA TGTGCCAGCAGTTTAATGGCCCGGGGTAAGGGACTCTATGGCTACACCTTC. This sequence joins TRBV28 and TRBJ1-2, with D maybe TRBD1 (5 bases). Trimming removed 2 bases at V and 4 bases at J, with 20 bases between. The CDR3 loop spans 17 amino acids. Germline loops: CDR1 MDHEN, CDR2 SYDVKM.

V and J are TRBV18 and TRBJ2-7, with 8 bases aligning to TRBD1. From germline, CDR1 is KGHSH and CDR2 LQKENI. Unmatched junction bases numbered 8, after V lost 0 bases and J lost 4 bases. The CDR3 length is 16 residues. CDR3 sequence reads: CASSPPAGDRMYEQYF. The CDR3 bases are TGTGCCAGCTCACCACCGGCTGGGGACAGGATGTACGAGCAGTACTTC. Variable domain in full (rest from reference TRBV18 and TRBJ2-7): NAGVMQNPRHLVRRRGQEARLRCSPMKGHSHVYWYRQLPEEGLKFMVYLQKENIIDESGMPKERFSAEFPKEGPSILRIQQVVRGDSAAYFCASSPPAGDRMYEQYFGPGTRLTVT.

The J gene is TRBJ2-7, the V gene TRBV19, with D tentatively TRBD1 (5 bases). Per germline, CDR1 LNHDA and CDR2 SQIVND (reference sequence). This CDR3 is 15 amino acids long. V gave up 4 bases and J gave up 6 bases, with 19 bases separating them. The CDR3 DNA reads as TGTGCCAGTAGTACCCCCAGGGTACTTGGGGTCGAGCAGTACTTC. This sequence encodes CASSTPRVLGVEQYF. Based on the CDR3 plus reference TRBV19 and TRBJ2-7, the full variable domain is DGGITQSPKYLFRKEGQNVTLSCEQNLNHDAMYWYRQDPGQGLRLIYYSQIVNDFQKGDIAEGYSVSREKKESFPLTVTSAQKNPTAFYLCASSTPRVLGVEQYFGPGTRLTVT.

The chain is built from TRBV6-5 and TRBJ2-7; 8 bases map to TRBD1. Germline loops: CDR1 MNHEY, CDR2 SVGAGI. The trim removed 0 bases at V and 7 bases at J, leaving 8 bases unmatched. This CDR3 region has 15 residues. CDR3 DNA: TGTGCCAGCAGTTACTCTCATGGACAGGGTTGGGAGCAGTACTTC. It specifies CASSYSHGQGWEQYF.

The genes are TRBV5-8 and TRBJ1-1; a weak D match, TRBD1 (5 bases). Trimming took 0 bases from V and 8 from J, leaving 11 bases between them. The CDR3 is 13 residues long. Germline V gene sequence: CDR1 SGHTS, CDR2 YDEGEE. The CDR3 DNA reads TGTGCCAGCAGCTTGGCCTGGAGGGGCGAAGCTTTCTTT. This sequence encodes CASSLAWRGEAFF.

The rearrangement links TRBV7-7 to TRBJ1-3; 8 bases agree with TRBD1. The trim removed 3 bases at V and 3 bases at J, leaving 4 bases unmatched. CDR3 length: 15 residues. Germline V lookup: CDR1 SSHAT, CDR2 FNYEAQ (reference sequence). Written as DNA, the CDR3 is TGTGCCAGCAGCTTGGGGACAGGAGTTGGAAACACCATATATTTT. Translation gives CASSLGTGVGNTIYF. Full variable domain (outside the CDR3, taken from reference TRBV7-7 and TRBJ1-3): GAGVSQSPRYKVTKRGQDVTLRCDPISSHATLYWYQQALGQGPEFLTYFNYEAQPDKSGLPSDRFSAERPEGSISTLTIQRTEQRDSAMYRCASSLGTGVGNTIYFGEGSWLTVV.

The chain employs TRBV23-1 and TRBJ1-4; D is possibly TRBD1 (5 bases). TRBV23-1 is noted as an ORF with a role that remains uncertain. The CDR3 extends over 18 amino acids. V gave up 4 bases and J gave up 0 bases, with 18 bases separating them. The CDR3 loop reads CASSPKRGDFATNEKLFF. The CDR3 DNA reads TGCGCCAGCAGTCCAAAACGGGGGGATTTTGCAACTAATGAAAAACTGTTTTTT.

The chain joins TRBV5-1 to TRBJ2-7, with D possibly TRBD1 on 7 matching bases. The germline V and J ends were trimmed by 5 bases and 5 bases, with 17 bases remaining between them. The germline CDR1 and CDR2 sequences are SGHRS and YFSETQ. The CDR3 is made up of 14 amino acids. This CDR3 reads CASRGTVGEDEQYF. The DNA of the CDR3 is TGCGCCAGCAGGGGGACAGTAGGGGAGGACGAGCAGTACTTC. The full variable domain, completed using reference TRBV5-1 and TRBJ2-7, is KAGVTQTPRYLIKTRGQQVTLSCSPISGHRSVSWYQQTPGQGLQFLFEYFSETQRNKGNFPGRFSGRQFSNSRSEMNVSTLELGDSALYLCASRGTVGEDEQYFGPGTRLTVT.

This clone was recorded only once. The chain carries TRBV19 and TRBJ2-1; D not resolved. CDR1 LNHDA and CDR2 SQIVND come from the germline V gene (reference sequence). This CDR3 region has 10 residues. Deletions cut 8 bases from V and 5 bases from J, with 4 bases between. In nucleotides, the CDR3 is TGTGCCAGTCGAGACAATGAGCAGTTCTTC. Translating it yields CASRDNEQFF.

This clone came up once. The CDR3 protein is CAWIARTGGLVEAFF. The CDR3 DNA reads TGTGCCTGGATAGCACGAACAGGGGGGCTTGTTGAAGCTTTCTTT. This rearrangement joins TRBV30 to TRBJ1-1, with 8 bases matching TRBD1. Germline V gene sequence: CDR1 GTSNPN, CDR2 SVGIG (reference sequence). The trim removed 4 bases at V and 7 bases at J, leaving 14 bases unmatched. CDR3 length: 15 amino acids.

This clone has just one count. This chain connects TRBV28 to TRBJ1-1; D perhaps matches TRBD1 (6 bases). The germline CDR1 and CDR2 sequences are MDHEN and SYDVKM. The V and J ends lost 5 bases and 11 bases respectively, with 21 bases between them. The CDR3 sequence is 14 residues long. CDR3 nucleotides: TGTGCCAGCAGTGCCACAGTAGGGGCAAGGGGGGCTTTCTTT. It yields the protein CASSATVGARGAFF. Using reference TRBV28 and TRBJ1-1 for the parts outside the CDR3, the full variable domain is DVKVTQSSRYLVKRTGEKVFLECVQDMDHENMFWYRQDPGLGLRLIYFSYDVKMKEKGDIPEGYSVSREKKERFSLILESASTNQTSMYLCASSATVGARGAFFGQGTRLTVV.

The rearrangement joins TRBV28 to TRBJ2-5, with TRBD2 identical over 14 bases. V was clipped by 5 bases and J by 1 base; unmatched bases: 3. Per the germline V gene, CDR1 is MDHEN and CDR2 is SYDVKM. The CDR3 extends over 16 amino acids. The CDR3 nucleotides read TGTGCCAGCAGTGAAGGACTAGCGGGAGGCCAAGAGACCCAGTACTTC. It translates to CASSEGLAGGQETQYF.

The table lists this clone with a few counts. The chain uses TRBV28 and TRBJ1-1; unclear D gene. Germline V gene sequence: CDR1 MDHEN, CDR2 SYDVKM. The CDR3 contains 16 residues. V lost 6 bases and J 1 base, leaving 18 bases between the germline ends. The CDR3 region has the DNA TGTGCCAGCAGCACCGGATTGAGGGTGAGGAACACTGAAGCTTTCTTT. This encodes CASSTGLRVRNTEAFF. Full variable domain (rest looked up from reference TRBV28 and TRBJ1-1): DVKVTQSSRYLVKRTGEKVFLECVQDMDHENMFWYRQDPGLGLRLIYFSYDVKMKEKGDIPEGYSVSREKKERFSLILESASTNQTSMYLCASSTGLRVRNTEAFFGQGTRLTVV.

The chain is built from TRBV5-1 and TRBJ2-5; D possibly corresponds to TRBD1 (7 bases). The germline gives CDR1 SGHRS, CDR2 YFSETQ. The CDR3 consists of 14 residues. Trimming removed 6 bases from V and 7 bases from J, with 19 bases in between. DNA for the CDR3: TGCGCCAGCAACCCCGGAGGGGGCGAGGGGACCCAGTACTTC. It codes for CASNPGGGEGTQYF.

V and J are TRBV7-8 and TRBJ2-2; D unclear. Germline lookup yields CDR1 SGHVS and CDR2 FQNEAQ. Trimming cost V 3 bases and J 3 bases, with 8 bases left between them. The CDR3 is 14 residues long. The chain's CDR3 is CASSLRPYTGELFF. Written as DNA, the CDR3 is TGTGCCAGCAGCTTGCGGCCTTACACCGGGGAGCTGTTTTTT.

This sequence joins TRBV5-1 and TRBJ2-3, with 8 bases fitting TRBD2. Trimming at V came to 4 bases and at J to 6 bases, leaving 13 bases not matched to a gene. CDR1 and CDR2 (germline): SGHRS, YFSETQ. The CDR3 consists of 16 residues. The CDR3 spells CASSPQRERGYDTQYF. The CDR3 bases are TGCGCCAGCAGCCCTCAGCGGGAGCGAGGCTATGATACGCAGTATTTT.

J is TRBJ2-7 and V is TRBV5-1, with 9 bases aligning to TRBD2. CDR1 is SGHRS and CDR2 is YFSETQ in the germline V gene. CDR3 length: 14 amino acids. V dropped 0 bases and J dropped 5; count of bases not matched to a gene: 3. The CDR3 sequence: CASSLVSGRHEQYF. The DNA for the CDR3 is TGCGCCAGCAGCTTGGTTAGCGGGAGACACGAGCAGTACTTC.

This clone was observed once. The chain uses TRBV4-1 and TRBJ2-7; weak D call: TRBD1 (6 bases). The V gene lost 4 bases and the J gene lost 0 bases, with 10 bases spanning the gap. The germline V gene has CDR1 MGHRA and CDR2 YSYEKL. This CDR3 spans 14 amino acids. The CDR3: CASSLTGTSYEQYF. Here the CDR3 DNA reads TGCGCCAGCAGCCTAACAGGGACCTCCTACGAGCAGTACTTC.

Only one count was recorded for this clone. The chain's CDR3 is CASSLSSNQPQHF. The CDR3 coding sequence is TGTGCCAGCAGCTTAAGCAGCAATCAGCCCCAGCATTTT. V gene TRBV7-2 combines with J gene TRBJ1-5, with no clear D. Per the germline V gene, CDR1 is SGHTA and CDR2 is FQGNSA. This CDR3 comprises 13 residues. V was shortened by 2 bases and J by 1 base, with 3 bases between the two germline ends.